This T cell receptor (beta chain) was found in a study of OX40 agonist ivuxolimab in advanced cancers. Study-level background: Ivuxolimab is an agonistic anti-OX40 (CD134) antibody, and patients were treated with it. Every 2 weeks, ivuxolimab was infused into the patients intravenously at between 0.01 and 10 mg/kg. Therapy given before enrollment (anti-PD-1, anti-PD-L1 or anti-CTLA-4) was allowed, and 40% to 45% had some.

About this clone itself: Its specificity is not known.

Germline CDR1 MNHEY, CDR2 SVGAGI. Trimming removed 6 bases at V and 0 bases at J, with 6 bases between. The CDR3 extends over 13 amino acids. Study results and caveats: The average count of expanded clones was higher among CD8+ T cells than among CD4+.

The data were produced by immunoSEQ multiplex PCR, yet TCRdb's version contains in-frame clones alone and is incomplete. The table shows about 56,000 clones, with roughly 82% occurring only once. The sample here was CD4+ or CD8+ T cells sorted from blood, taken in a trial of the OX40 agonist ivuxolimab. The chain is built from TRBV6-5 and TRBJ1-5; D is unclear. The receptor comes from an adult with an advanced solid tumor such as melanoma, head and neck, liver or kidney cancer. In DNA form, the CDR3 reads TGTGCCAGCAGACGGGATAGCAATCAGCCCCAGCATTTT. Amino acids: CASRRDSNQPQHF.